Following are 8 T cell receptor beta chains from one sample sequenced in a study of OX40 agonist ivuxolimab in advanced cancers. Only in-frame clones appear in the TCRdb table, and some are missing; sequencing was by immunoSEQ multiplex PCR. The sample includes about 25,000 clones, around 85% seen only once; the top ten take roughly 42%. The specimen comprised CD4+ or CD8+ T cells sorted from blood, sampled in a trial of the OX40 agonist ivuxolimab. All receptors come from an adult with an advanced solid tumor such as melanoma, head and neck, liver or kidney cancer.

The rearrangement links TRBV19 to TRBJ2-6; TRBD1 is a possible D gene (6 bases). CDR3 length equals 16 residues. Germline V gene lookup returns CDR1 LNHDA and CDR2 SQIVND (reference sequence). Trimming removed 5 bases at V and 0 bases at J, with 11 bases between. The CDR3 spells CASSWGPLSGANVLTF. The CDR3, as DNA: TGTGCCAGTAGTTGGGGGCCCCTCTCTGGGGCCAACGTCCTGACTTTC.

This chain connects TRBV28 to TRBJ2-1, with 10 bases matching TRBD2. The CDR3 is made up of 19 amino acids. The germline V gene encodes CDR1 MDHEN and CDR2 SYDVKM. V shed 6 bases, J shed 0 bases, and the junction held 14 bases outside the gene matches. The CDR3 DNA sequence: TGTGCCAGCAGCACTAGCGGGACCGAACTTTCAAGCTCCTACAATGAGCAGTTCTTC. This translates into CASSTSGTELSSSYNEQFF. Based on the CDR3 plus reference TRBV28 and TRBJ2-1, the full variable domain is DVKVTQSSRYLVKRTGEKVFLECVQDMDHENMFWYRQDPGLGLRLIYFSYDVKMKEKGDIPEGYSVSREKKERFSLILESASTNQTSMYLCASSTSGTELSSSYNEQFFGPGTRLTVL.

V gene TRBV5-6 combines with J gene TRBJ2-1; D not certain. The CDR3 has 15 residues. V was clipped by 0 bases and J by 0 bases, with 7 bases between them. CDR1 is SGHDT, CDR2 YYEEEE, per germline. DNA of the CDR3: TGTGCCAGCAGCTTGGTATCTTCCTCCTACAATGAGCAGTTCTTC. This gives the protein CASSLVSSSYNEQFF.

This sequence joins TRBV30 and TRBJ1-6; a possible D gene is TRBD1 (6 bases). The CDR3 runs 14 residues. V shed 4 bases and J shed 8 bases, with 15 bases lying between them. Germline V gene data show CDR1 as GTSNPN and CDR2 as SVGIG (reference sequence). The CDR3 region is CAWTTGGQHSPLHF. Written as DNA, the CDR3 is TGTGCCTGGACGACGGGGGGGCAGCATTCACCCCTCCACTTT.

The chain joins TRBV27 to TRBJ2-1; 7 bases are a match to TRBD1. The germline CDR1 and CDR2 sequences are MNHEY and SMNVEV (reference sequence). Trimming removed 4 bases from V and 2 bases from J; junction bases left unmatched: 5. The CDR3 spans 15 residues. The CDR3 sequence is CASSSKGAAYNEQFF. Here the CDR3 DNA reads TGTGCCAGCAGTTCAAAGGGGGCCGCCTACAATGAGCAGTTCTTC.

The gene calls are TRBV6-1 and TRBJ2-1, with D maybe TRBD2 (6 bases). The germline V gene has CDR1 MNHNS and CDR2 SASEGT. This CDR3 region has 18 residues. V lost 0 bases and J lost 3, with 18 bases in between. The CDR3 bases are TGTGCCAGCAGTGAAGCGGAAGGAGGGTTCTTAGTCTACAATGAGCAGTTCTTC. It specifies CASSEAEGGFLVYNEQFF.

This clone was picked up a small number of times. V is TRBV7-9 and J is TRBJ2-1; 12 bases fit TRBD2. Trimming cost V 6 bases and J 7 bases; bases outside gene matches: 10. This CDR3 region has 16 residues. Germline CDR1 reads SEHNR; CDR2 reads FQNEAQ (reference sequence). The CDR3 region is CASSPTSGSLKNEQFF. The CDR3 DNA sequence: TGTGCCAGCAGTCCGACTAGCGGGAGCTTAAAAAATGAGCAGTTCTTC.

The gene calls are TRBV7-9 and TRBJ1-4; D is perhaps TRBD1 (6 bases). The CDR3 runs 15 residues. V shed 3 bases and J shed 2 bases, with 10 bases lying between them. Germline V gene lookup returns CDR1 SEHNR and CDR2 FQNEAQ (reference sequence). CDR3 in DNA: TGTGCCAGCAGCTTGGGGGACATTACTAATGAAAAACTGTTTTTT. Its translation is CASSLGDITNEKLFF. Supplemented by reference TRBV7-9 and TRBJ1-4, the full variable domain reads DTGVSQNPRHKITKRGQNVTFRCDPISEHNRLYWYRQTLGQGPEFLTYFQNEAQLEKSRLLSDRFSAERPKGSFSTLEIQRTEQGDSAMYLCASSLGDITNEKLFFGSGTQLSVL.